This TCR beta chain was profiled in a study of follicular helper T cells after annual influenza vaccination. Study-wide points: Day 7 ICOS+CD38+ clones later appeared mostly in ICOS-CD38- cTfh. Successive annual vaccinations recalled a recurrent oligoclonal ICOS+CD38+ cTfh response with influenza-specific clonotypes.

Remarks on this clone: No antigen is known for it.

Per germline, CDR1 KGHSH and CDR2 LQKENI. The CDR3 length is 12 residues. The V end lost 5 bases, the J end lost 1 base, and 5 bases lay between the germline ends. Survey level resolution was used for TCRB sequencing. Generated by immunoSEQ multiplex PCR, the TCRdb table keeps only in-frame clones and is missing some. The data contain 9,500 to 10,000 clones, 83% of them singletons. Time point indicated: 2014-2015 season, 7 days after vaccination. Donors with HIV/AIDS, active malignancy, immunomodulators or active illness were excluded. The chain uses TRBV18 and TRBJ1-1; D is uncertain. This TCR was sampled from an adult who received the influenza vaccine. The specimen comprised CXCR5- memory CD4+ T cells sorted from blood, sampled 7 days after influenza vaccination. CDR3 sequence (DNA): TGTGCCAGCTCAGAGGGGAACACTGAAGCTTTCTTT. This gives the protein CASSEGNTEAFF.